The T cell receptor (beta chain) described here comes from a study of CD8 T cells in ankylosing spondylitis. From the 5' RACE reads, TCRdb called clonotypes with MiXCR, one entry per CDR3 protein. The top ten clones hold 4.8% of a sample with around 210,000 distinct CDR3 sequences, less than 9.5% of them seen once. Germline V CDR1 and CDR2: LNHNV, YYDKDF (reference sequence). V lost 3 bases, J lost 6 bases, and 6 bases stayed unmatched. The length of the CDR3 is 15 residues. This clonotype was obtained from a female donor with ankylosing spondylitis or in good health (not recorded which). This chain connects TRBV15 to TRBJ1-4; 8 positions match TRBD1. What was sequenced was blood, either unsorted or a sorted T cell fraction (not recorded which). CDR3 in DNA: TGTGCCACCAGCAGCTTCCAGGACAGGGATGAAAAACTGTTTTTT. Residues: CATSSFQDRDEKLFF.